Shown below are 3 T cell receptor beta chains from a single sample sequenced in a study of blood T cells in healthy people across ages. It was with a sample-barcoded 5' primer and a J-beta primer mix that a second PCR of roughly 7 to 12 cycles was run. Using its own MiXCR run on the 5' RACE reads, TCRdb lists one record per CDR3 protein. The table records 650,000 to 1,000,000 distinct CDR3 sequences, under 40% of them present only once. Sample: blood. Every receptor here comes from a man between 18 and 35 years old in good health.

This clonotype was observed a single time. This chain joins TRBV20-1 and TRBJ1-4; D is unclear. The V and J ends lost 3 bases and 1 base respectively, with 12 bases between them. The germline gives CDR1 DFQATT, CDR2 SNEGSKA (reference sequence). The length of the CDR3 is 15 residues. CDR3 coding DNA: TGCAGTGCTAGTCTGGGAGCCCTAACTAATGAAAAACTGTTTTTT. It yields the protein CSASLGALTNEKLFF.

V gene TRBV20-1 combines with J gene TRBJ2-7, with a tentative D call TRBD1 (6 bases). Trimming took off 5 bases at V and 4 bases at J, with 15 bases between the two ends. Germline V gene lookup returns CDR1 DFQATT and CDR2 SNEGSKA (reference sequence). The CDR3 extends over 13 amino acids. In DNA form, the CDR3 reads TGCAGTGCTGGGAAGGACAGATTATACGAGCAGTACTTC. It specifies CSAGKDRLYEQYF.

This clonotype was observed many times. The chain employs TRBV25-1 and TRBJ2-3; D unclear. This CDR3 is 15 amino acids long. Germline loops: CDR1 MGHDK, CDR2 SYGVNS. The ends were cut back, 3 bases at V and 3 bases at J, with 13 bases in the middle. The CDR3 is CASSDPRKQTDTQYF. In DNA, the CDR3 is TGTGCCAGCAGTGACCCTAGGAAACAAACAGATACGCAGTATTTT.